This T cell receptor beta chain appears in the sequencing data of a study of T cells after yellow fever vaccination. General observations from the study: Researchers noted that a small share of clonotypes showed up in both CD4 and CD8 compartments.

This CDR3 is built from 14 residues. Germline-derived CDR1 and CDR2 are SGHRS and YFSETQ. Trimming pared 7 bases from V and 3 bases from J, leaving 13 bases between. Template switching with 5'RACE generated the TCR cDNA and added a universal primer site and UMIs. One entry per CDR3 protein results from TCRdb running MiXCR on the 5' RACE reads. The sample yields 300,000 to 350,000 distinct CDR3 sequences, over 8.5% seen once. This clonotype was counted a few times. The antigen remains undetermined. The sample here was CD4+ T cells sorted from PBMCs, taken 45 days after the yellow fever booster vaccination. This sequence originates from a man aged 18 to 30 who received the YFV17D yellow fever vaccine. The rearrangement joins TRBV5-1 to TRBJ2-2; TRBD2 is a possible D gene (5 bases). The CDR3 sequence: CASRRVGDTGELFF. As DNA, the CDR3 is TGCGCCAGCCGACGGGTCGGGGACACCGGGGAGCTGTTTTTT.